This T cell receptor beta chain derives from a study of a mutant IDH1 vaccine in newly diagnosed glioma. Study summary: Averaging approximately 40 years of age, treated patients were approximately 60% male and 37.5% female. Every participant had undergone radiotherapy, temozolomide, or both before, and most underwent both.

Data came from immunoSEQ multiplex PCR; TCRdb stores just in-frame clones and leaves some out. The profile shows around 24,000 clones, approximately 90% of them singletons. Study-wide results and limits: Seemingly, top peripheral T cell clonotype changes bore no relation to pseudoprogression. Immune responses induced by the vaccine were seen in 93.3% of patients, spanning multiple MHC alleles.

Regarding this clone: Its specificity is unknown.

Documented time point: baseline, week 1 (first vaccination visit). The sample's treatment: pre-vaccination baseline after standard-of-care therapy. The source material was PBMCs, sampled from a glioma patient treated with radiotherapy, temozolomide or both. The receptor was isolated from a man aged 30 to 45 with glioma.

In DNA form, the CDR3 reads TGTGCCAGCAGTGCTCAAGGGGCCCGAGAGACCCAGTACTTC. The encoded protein is CASSAQGARETQYF. The chain carries TRBV2 and TRBJ2-5; D may be TRBD1 (5 bases). V lost 4 bases and J lost 4, with 13 bases in between. The CDR3 extends over 14 amino acids. CDR1 SNHLY and CDR2 FYNNEI come from the germline V gene.